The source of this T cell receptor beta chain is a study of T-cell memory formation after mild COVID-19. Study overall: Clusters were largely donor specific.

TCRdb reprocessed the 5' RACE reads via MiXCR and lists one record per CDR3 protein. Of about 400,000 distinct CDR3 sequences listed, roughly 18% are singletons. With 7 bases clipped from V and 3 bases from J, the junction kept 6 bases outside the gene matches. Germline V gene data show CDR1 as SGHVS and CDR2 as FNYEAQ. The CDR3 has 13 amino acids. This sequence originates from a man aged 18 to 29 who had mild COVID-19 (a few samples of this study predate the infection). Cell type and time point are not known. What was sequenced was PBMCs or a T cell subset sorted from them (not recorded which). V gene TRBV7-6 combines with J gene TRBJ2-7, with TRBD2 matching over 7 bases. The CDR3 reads CASTLGGDYEQYF. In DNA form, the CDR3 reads TGTGCCAGCACCCTTGGGGGGGACTACGAGCAGTACTTC.